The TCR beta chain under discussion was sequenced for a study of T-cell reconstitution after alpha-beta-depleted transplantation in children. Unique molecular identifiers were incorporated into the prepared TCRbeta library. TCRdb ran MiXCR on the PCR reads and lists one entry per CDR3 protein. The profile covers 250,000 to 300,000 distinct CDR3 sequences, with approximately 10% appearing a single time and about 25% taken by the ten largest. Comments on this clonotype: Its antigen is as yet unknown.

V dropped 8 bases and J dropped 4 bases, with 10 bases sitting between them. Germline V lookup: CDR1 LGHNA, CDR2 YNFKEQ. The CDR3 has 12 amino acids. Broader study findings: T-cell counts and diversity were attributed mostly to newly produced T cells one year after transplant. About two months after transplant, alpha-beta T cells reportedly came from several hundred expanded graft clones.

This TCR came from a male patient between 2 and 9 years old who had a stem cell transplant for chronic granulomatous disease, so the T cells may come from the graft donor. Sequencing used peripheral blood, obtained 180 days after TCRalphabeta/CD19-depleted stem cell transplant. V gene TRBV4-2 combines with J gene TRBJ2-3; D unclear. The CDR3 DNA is TGTGCCAGCGGCCCCGGGCCAGATACGCAGTATTTT. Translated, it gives CASGPGPDTQYF.